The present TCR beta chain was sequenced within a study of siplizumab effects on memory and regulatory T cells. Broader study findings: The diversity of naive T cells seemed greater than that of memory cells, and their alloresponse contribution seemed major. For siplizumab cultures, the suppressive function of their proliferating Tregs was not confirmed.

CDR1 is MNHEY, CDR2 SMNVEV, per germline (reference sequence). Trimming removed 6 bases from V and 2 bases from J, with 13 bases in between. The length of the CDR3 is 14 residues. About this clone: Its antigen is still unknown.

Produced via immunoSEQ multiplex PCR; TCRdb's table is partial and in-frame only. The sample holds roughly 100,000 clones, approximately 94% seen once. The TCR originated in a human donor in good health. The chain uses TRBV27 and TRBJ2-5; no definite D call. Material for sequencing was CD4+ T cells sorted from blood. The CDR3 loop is CASSPVGDQETQYF. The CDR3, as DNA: TGTGCCAGCAGCCCCGTGGGCGATCAAGAGACCCAGTACTTC.